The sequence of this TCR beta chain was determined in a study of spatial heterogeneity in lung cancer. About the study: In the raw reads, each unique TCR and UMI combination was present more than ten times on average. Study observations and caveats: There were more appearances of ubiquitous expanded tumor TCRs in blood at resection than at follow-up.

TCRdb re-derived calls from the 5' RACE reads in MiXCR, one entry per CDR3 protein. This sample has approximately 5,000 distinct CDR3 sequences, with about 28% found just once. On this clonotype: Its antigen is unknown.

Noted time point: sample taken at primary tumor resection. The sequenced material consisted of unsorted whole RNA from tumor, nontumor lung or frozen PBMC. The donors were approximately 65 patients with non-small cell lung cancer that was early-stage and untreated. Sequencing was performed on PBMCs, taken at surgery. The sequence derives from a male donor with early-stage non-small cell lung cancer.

This CDR3 reads CASSPGHLGEKLFF. CDR3 nucleotides: TGTGCCAGCAGCCCGGGACACCTGGGGGAAAAACTGTTTTTT. The rearrangement joins TRBV5-5 to TRBJ1-4; possibly TRBD1 for D (6 bases). The CDR3 has 14 amino acids. The V gene lost 4 bases and the J gene lost 8 bases, with 15 bases spanning the gap. CDR1 SGHKS and CDR2 YYEKEE come from the germline V gene (reference sequence).